This T cell receptor beta chain was captured by sequencing in a study of glioma-infiltrating T cells after dendritic cell vaccination. Study background: Samples are from glioblastoma patients in Phase I and II dendritic cell vaccine trials.

The CDR3 runs to 14 residues. Trimming left V 5 bases short and J 3 bases short, with 11 bases between. Germline V gene lookup returns CDR1 SGHVS and CDR2 FNYEAQ. Notes on this clone: The antigen is undetermined.

Measured with immunoSEQ multiplex PCR; TCRdb has only the in-frame clones, and not every one. The table shows 20,000 to 25,000 clones, with 60% to 85% occurring only once. The study's findings and limits: The cohort had few patients with full blood and tumor sets. Higher pretreatment TIL content predicted longer progression-free time and survival.

The receptor comes from a human donor with glioblastoma. The genes are TRBV7-6 and TRBJ1-3, with no clear D. This specimen consisted of blood, obtained before dendritic cell vaccination. The CDR3 DNA reads TGTGCCAGCAGCCCCCCCGGGGATGGAAACACCATATATTTT. It translates to CASSPPGDGNTIYF.